This T cell receptor beta chain emerged from a study of control samples from healthy donors and cancer patients. Method: immunoSEQ multiplex PCR; TCRdb's copy keeps in-frame clones and lacks some. Seen here are 110,000 or so clones, roughly 90% observed once, and the top ten hold almost 40%. Germline V gene sequence: CDR1 SGHAT, CDR2 FQNNGV. The trim removed 3 bases at V and 2 bases at J, leaving 4 bases unmatched. The CDR3 is made up of 15 amino acids. The sequence came from a man aged 45 to 65 in good health. Sequences were obtained from blood. V usage is TRBV11-2 and J usage is TRBJ2-1, with 7 bases matching TRBD2. CDR3 sequence (DNA): TGTGCCAGCAGCTTCCGGGACTACCCCTACAATGAGCAGTTCTTC. It encodes CASSFRDYPYNEQFF.